The present TCR beta chain was sequenced within a study of blood T cell repertoires in COVID-19. Germline V gives CDR1 SGHDN, CDR2 FVKESK. The CDR3 has 15 amino acids. V shed 1 base, J shed 3 bases, and the junction held 6 bases outside the gene matches. Participant-reported clinical history was the basis for cohort assignment. A COVID-19 case was met by exposed participants within 2 weeks before study entry. Original processing notes: The authors estimated nucleated cell counts from reference gene primer amplification. Produced via immunoSEQ multiplex PCR; TCRdb's table is partial and in-frame only. V and J calls and clone size are as listed in that table; D and trimming were resolved from the DNA. This sample has about 270,000 clones; approximately 90% occur once, and the top ten carry 2.5% to 3%.

This chain joins TRBV14 and TRBJ2-7; 7 bases map to TRBD2. The sequenced sample was PBMCs or T cells enriched from blood (not recorded which). The TCR comes from a man in his forties who had been exposed to COVID-19. The CDR3 DNA is TGTGCCAGCAGCCAAGCGGGAGGCCTAAACTACGAGCAGTACTTC. It specifies CASSQAGGLNYEQYF.